Listed below are T cell receptor beta chains from one sample, sequenced in a study of blood T cell repertoires in COVID-19. The repertoire was sequenced with immunoSEQ multiplex PCR; TCRdb's copy has only in-frame clones and lacks some. This table has roughly 250,000 clones, approximately 86% appearing once. Sequenced input: PBMCs or T cells enriched from blood (not recorded which). The receptors shown here come from a woman aged 25 to 39 with acute COVID-19. The CDR3 runs from the conserved cysteine through the conserved F or W. The D gene is left open where the match is weak. A clone size is listed for some rows: how often the clone was seen (once, few, many), or a class if it is expanded.

J,length,D,size,V,DNA,CDR3
TRBJ1-4,15,TRBD1,-,TRBV28,TGTGCCAGCAGTTTATTGGGGACAGGGGTTGAAAAACTGTTTTTT,CASSLLGTGVEKLFF
TRBJ1-1,15,-,once,TRBV5-4,TGTGCCAGCAGCTTAGAGGGGACTATGAACACTGAAGCTTTCTTT,CASSLEGTMNTEAFF
TRBJ2-5,18,-,-,TRBV5-1,TGCGCCAGCAGCTTGGGATACGCGGGGCGAGAGTACCAAGAGACCCAGTACTTC,CASSLGYAGREYQETQYF
TRBJ1-2,14,TRBD1,-,TRBV5-1,TGCGCCAGCAGCTTTAACCGGGACAGCTATGGCTACACCTTC,CASSFNRDSYGYTF
TRBJ2-7,13,TRBD1,-,TRBV7-2,TGTGCCAGCAGGGAGCCAGGGGGCGACGAGCAGTACTTC,CASREPGGDEQYF
TRBJ2-7,13,-,once,TRBV29-1,TGCAGCGTTGGATCGACTGACGCCTACGAGCAGTACTTC,CSVGSTDAYEQYF
TRBJ2-1,14,-,-,TRBV6-1,TGTGCCAGCAGTGAGATGATGGGGAGCAATGAGCAGTTCTTC,CASSEMMGSNEQFF
TRBJ2-3,13,-,few,TRBV28,TGTGCCAGCAAACTGTCAGGGCCAGATACGCAGTATTTT,CASKLSGPDTQYF
TRBJ2-7,18,TRBD2,-,TRBV28,TGTGCCAGCAGTCCCCGGTTAGGACTAGCCAACTCTCCCTACGAGCAGTACTTC,CASSPRLGLANSPYEQYF
TRBJ2-3,15,TRBD2,-,TRBV3-1/TRBV3-2,TGTGCCAGCAGCCTTAGCGGGGGGGCCACAGATACGCAGTATTTT,CASSLSGGATDTQYF
TRBJ1-2,13,-,few,TRBV12-3/TRBV12-4,TGTGCCAGCACCAATACCCCAGGGTATGGCTACACCTTC,CASTNTPGYGYTF
TRBJ2-1,14,TRBD2,-,TRBV7-3,TGTGCCAGCAGCTTGCGGACTAGCAGCAATGAGCAGTTCTTC,CASSLRTSSNEQFF
TRBJ2-2,15,-,few,TRBV3-1/TRBV3-2,TGTGCCAGCAGCCAACCAGGGTCGAACACCGGGGAGCTGTTTTTT,CASSQPGSNTGELFF
TRBJ2-7,15,TRBD2,-,TRBV7-2,TGTGCCAGCAGCGTAGGTAGCGGGGTTTCCTACGAGCAGTACTTC,CASSVGSGVSYEQYF
TRBJ2-2,11,-,-,TRBV11-2,TGTGCCAGCAGGCGTGCCGGGGAGCTGTTTTTT,CASRRAGELFF